The TCR beta chain under discussion was sequenced for a study of blood T cells in healthy people across ages (dated by TCRdb to about 2015). Turning to the overall study: In model experiments, template switching captured about one uniquely barcoded TCR beta cDNA molecule for every two T cells. To avoid experimental bias, donors of different ages were randomly spread across the sequencing lanes. Using the same blood draw, the study looked at two additional independent replicas of 1 million unique cDNA reads for two donors, one aged 18 to 30 and the other aged 80 or older. The donors were split into four age groups: young (average about 16 years), middle-aged (roughly 39), aged (62) and long-lived (roughly 86). The study measured age-related changes in TCR beta repertoire diversity using deep sequencing normalized with unique cDNA molecular identifiers.

Libraries were constructed by 5' RACE. The second PCR ran for about 7 to 11 cycles and used a J-beta primer mix along with a sample-barcoded 5' primer. A template-switch 5' adaptor carrying 12 random nucleotides introduced a unique molecular identifier onto each TCR beta cDNA molecule. At least 3 million CDR3-containing paired-end reads were obtained from each sample. First-strand cDNA synthesis was performed from all RNA using the Mint cDNA synthesis kit, with priming by a TRBC-specific oligonucleotide. Following uracil-DNA glycosylase treatment, a first 18-cycle PCR with universal primers M1SS and BC2_uni_R was performed on all cDNA. In the original analysis: For normalization, 1 million high-quality reads were randomly selected from each sample, with every read carrying a distinct molecular identifier. Reads with shared molecular identifiers were discarded instead of being binned into consensus sequences. CDR3 identification, clonotype clustering and error correction used MiTCR with a Q25 quality threshold and the strictest error-elimination algorithm. A nonparametric unseen species model with Euler transformation was used to estimate a lower bound on total TCR beta diversity. The raw public data were reprocessed by TCRdb itself: fastp quality trimming at Q25, MiXCR clonotype calling, in-frame beta chains only. A single entry per CDR3 protein holds the most common genes and DNA from its merged rows. Here the V and J calls rest on TCRdb's processing, not on the authors' analysis. For this sample there are 1.8 million or so distinct CDR3 sequences; about two fifths appear just once. 23% of the sample rests with the top ten.

Broader findings and caveats from the paper: There was a strong correlation between observed TCR beta diversity and the percentage of naive T cells measured by flow cytometry. Observed TCR beta diversity per million T cells fell roughly linearly with age, and a significant reduction was already apparent by age approximately 40. Conclusive comparison of naive and antigen-experienced compartments was prevented by the profiling of bulk unsorted PBMCs. The CMV infection status of donors was not known, potentially confounding age-related changes in expanded clonotypes. Compared with the aged group, the long-lived group had more naive CD4+ T cells, fewer expanded clones and increased TCR diversity, suggesting age selection. Estimates of total diversity from one million sequenced T cells were regarded as lower bounds and underestimates.

Remarks on this clonotype: It lacks a known antigen. Base qualities are not at hand, and no much larger clone is one base apart.

The donors were roughly 39 Caucasian individuals from Russia, aged roughly 6 to 90 years, who were systemically healthy. Each donor gave ten milliliters of peripheral blood, collected into EDTA-treated Vacutainer tubes. Ficoll-Paque density-gradient centrifugation was used to isolate PBMCs, with at least 6.5 million per sample. Trizol reagent was used to extract total RNA from PBMCs, with at least 5.5 micrograms per sample. For every donor, flow cytometry on a PBMC aliquot measured the percentage of naive CD45RAhigh/CD27high T cells. The germline V gene specifies MDHEN as CDR1 and SYDVKM as CDR2. The cysteine opens and the phenylalanine closes a CDR3 of 14 amino acids. Only the CDR3 DNA is retained, 42 bases long and in frame from the first base. Trimming takes 3 bases from V and 3 bases from J, and the germline ends sit 11 bases apart.

Material: blood. The rearrangement joined TRBV28 to TRBJ2-5; perhaps TRBD1 is the D gene, with 6 bases matching. The source is a human donor in good health. The CDR3 loop reads CASSFWQGKETQYF. The DNA is as follows: TGTGCCAGCAGTTTTTGGCAGGGGAAAGAGACCCAGTACTTC.